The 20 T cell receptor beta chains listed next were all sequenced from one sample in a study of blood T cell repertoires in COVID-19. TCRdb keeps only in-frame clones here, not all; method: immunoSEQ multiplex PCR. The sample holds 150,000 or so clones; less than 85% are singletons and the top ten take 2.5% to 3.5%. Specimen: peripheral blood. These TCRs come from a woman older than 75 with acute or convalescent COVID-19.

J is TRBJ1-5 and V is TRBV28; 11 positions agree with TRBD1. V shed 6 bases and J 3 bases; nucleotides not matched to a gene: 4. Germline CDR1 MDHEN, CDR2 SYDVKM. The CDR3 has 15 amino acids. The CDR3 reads CASSSGQGDNQPQHF. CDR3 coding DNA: TGTGCCAGCAGCTCGGGACAGGGGGACAATCAGCCCCAGCATTTT.

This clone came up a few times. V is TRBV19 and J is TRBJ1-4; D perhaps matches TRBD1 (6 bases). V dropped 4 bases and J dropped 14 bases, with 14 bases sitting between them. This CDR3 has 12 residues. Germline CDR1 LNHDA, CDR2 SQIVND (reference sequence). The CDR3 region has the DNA TGTGCCAGTAGTACGCGTTTGAGGGGGCTGTTTTTT. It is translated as CASSTRLRGLFF. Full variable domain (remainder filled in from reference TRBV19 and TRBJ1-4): DGGITQSPKYLFRKEGQNVTLSCEQNLNHDAMYWYRQDPGQGLRLIYYSQIVNDFQKGDIAEGYSVSREKKESFPLTVTSAQKNPTAFYLCASSTRLRGLFFGSGTQLSVL.

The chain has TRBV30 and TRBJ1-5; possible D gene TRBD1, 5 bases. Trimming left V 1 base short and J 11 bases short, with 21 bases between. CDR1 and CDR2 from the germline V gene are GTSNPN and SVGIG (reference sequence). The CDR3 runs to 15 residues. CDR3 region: CAWSGWQGLGSAQHF. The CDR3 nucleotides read TGTGCCTGGAGTGGATGGCAGGGCCTGGGGTCGGCCCAGCATTTT.

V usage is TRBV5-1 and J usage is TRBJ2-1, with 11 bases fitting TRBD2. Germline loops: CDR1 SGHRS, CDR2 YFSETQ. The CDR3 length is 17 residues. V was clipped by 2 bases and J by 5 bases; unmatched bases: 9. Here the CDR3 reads CASSFISGTSGDNEQFF. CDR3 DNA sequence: TGCGCCAGCAGCTTCATCTCCGGGACTAGCGGCGACAATGAGCAGTTCTTC.

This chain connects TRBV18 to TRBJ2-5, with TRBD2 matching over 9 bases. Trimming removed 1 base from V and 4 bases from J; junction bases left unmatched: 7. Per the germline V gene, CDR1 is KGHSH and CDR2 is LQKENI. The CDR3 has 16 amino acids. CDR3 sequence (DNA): TGTGCCAGCTCACCACTGGTAGCGGGAGAGGGAGAGACCCAGTACTTC. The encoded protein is CASSPLVAGEGETQYF.

The CDR3 DNA reads TGCAGTGCTAGTGATGGACTAGCGCCCCTGGGGAACATTCAGTACTTC. Amino acid sequence: CSASDGLAPLGNIQYF. The chain joins TRBV20-1 to TRBJ2-4, with 9 bases matching TRBD2. J lost 7 bases, V lost 3 bases, and 13 bases had no gene match. CDR1 is DFQATT, CDR2 SNEGSKA, per germline (reference sequence). This CDR3 comprises 16 residues.

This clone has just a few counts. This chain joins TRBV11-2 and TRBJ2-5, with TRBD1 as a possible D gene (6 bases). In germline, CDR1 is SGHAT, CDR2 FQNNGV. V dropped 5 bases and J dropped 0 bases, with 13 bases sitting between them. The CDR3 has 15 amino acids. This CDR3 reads CASSVATGYQETQYF. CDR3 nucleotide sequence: TGTGCCAGCAGCGTGGCTACAGGGTACCAAGAGACCCAGTACTTC. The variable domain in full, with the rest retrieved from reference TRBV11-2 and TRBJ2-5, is EAGVAQSPRYKIIEKRQSVAFWCNPISGHATLYWYQQILGQGPKLLIQFQNNGVVDDSQLPKDRFSAERLKGVDSTLKIQPAKLEDSAVYLCASSVATGYQETQYFGPGTRLLVL.

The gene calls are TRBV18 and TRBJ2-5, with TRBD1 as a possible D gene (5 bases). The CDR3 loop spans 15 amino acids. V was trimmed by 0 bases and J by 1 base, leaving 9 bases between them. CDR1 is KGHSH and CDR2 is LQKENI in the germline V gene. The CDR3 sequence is CASSPPRDTQETQYF. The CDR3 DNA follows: TGTGCCAGCTCACCACCCAGGGATACCCAAGAGACCCAGTACTTC.

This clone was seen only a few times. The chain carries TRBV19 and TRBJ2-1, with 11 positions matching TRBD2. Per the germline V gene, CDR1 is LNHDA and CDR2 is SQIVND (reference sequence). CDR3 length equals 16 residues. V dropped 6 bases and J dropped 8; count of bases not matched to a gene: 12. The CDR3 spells CASRTSLAGERHEQFF. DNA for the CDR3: TGTGCCAGTAGGACCTCACTAGCGGGAGAGAGGCATGAGCAGTTCTTC. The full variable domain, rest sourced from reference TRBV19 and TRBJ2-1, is DGGITQSPKYLFRKEGQNVTLSCEQNLNHDAMYWYRQDPGQGLRLIYYSQIVNDFQKGDIAEGYSVSREKKESFPLTVTSAQKNPTAFYLCASRTSLAGERHEQFFGPGTRLTVL.

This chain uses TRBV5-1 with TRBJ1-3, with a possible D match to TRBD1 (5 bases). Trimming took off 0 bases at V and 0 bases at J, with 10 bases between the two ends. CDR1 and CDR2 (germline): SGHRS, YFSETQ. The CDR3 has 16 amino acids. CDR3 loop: CASSLGGSSSGNTIYF. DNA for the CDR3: TGCGCCAGCAGCTTGGGGGGCAGCAGCTCTGGAAACACCATATATTTT.

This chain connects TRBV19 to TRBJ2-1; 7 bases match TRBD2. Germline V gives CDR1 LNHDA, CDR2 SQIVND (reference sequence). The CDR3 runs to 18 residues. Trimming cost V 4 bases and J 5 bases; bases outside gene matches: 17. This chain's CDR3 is CASSRSGGAGPPNNEQFF. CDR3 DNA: TGTGCCAGTAGTAGATCTGGTGGAGCGGGACCCCCGAACAATGAGCAGTTCTTC.

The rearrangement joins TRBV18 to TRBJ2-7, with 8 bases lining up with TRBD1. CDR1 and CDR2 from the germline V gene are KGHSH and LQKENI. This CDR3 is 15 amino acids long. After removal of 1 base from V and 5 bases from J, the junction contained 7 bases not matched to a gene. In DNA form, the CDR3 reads TGTGCCAGCTCACCACTCGCAGGGGGCCTCGACGAGCAGTACTTC. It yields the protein CASSPLAGGLDEQYF.

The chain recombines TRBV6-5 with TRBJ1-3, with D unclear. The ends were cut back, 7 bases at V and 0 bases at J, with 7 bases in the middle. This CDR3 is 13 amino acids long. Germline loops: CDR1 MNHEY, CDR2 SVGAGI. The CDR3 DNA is TGTGCCAGCACCCGGAGCTCTGGAAACACCATATATTTT. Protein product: CASTRSSGNTIYF.

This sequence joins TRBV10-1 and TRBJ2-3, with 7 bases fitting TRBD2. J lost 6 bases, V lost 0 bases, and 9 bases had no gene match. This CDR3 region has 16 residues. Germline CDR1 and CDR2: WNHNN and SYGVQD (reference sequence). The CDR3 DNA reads TGCGCCAGCAGTGAGTCGAGGCGGGGAGCGGGGGATACGCAGTATTTT. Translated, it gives CASSESRRGAGDTQYF.

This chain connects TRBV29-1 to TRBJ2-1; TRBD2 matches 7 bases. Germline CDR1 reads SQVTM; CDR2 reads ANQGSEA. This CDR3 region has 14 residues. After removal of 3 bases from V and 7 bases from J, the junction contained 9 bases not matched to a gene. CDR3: CSVEVVAGGNEQFF. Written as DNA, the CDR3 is TGCAGCGTTGAGGTTGTAGCGGGCGGGAATGAGCAGTTCTTC.

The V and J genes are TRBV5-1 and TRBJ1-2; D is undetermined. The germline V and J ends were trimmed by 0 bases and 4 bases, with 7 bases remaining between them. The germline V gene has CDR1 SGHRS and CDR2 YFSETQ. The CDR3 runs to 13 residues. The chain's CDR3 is CASSLDFGYGYTF. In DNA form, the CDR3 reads TGCGCCAGCAGCTTGGACTTCGGCTATGGCTACACCTTC.

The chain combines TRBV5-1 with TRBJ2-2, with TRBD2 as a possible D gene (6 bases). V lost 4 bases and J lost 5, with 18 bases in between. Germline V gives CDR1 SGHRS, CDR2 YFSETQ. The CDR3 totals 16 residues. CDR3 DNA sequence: TGCGCCAGCAGCCCCGGATCGGGAGTTTTAACCGGGGAGCTGTTTTTT. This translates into CASSPGSGVLTGELFF.

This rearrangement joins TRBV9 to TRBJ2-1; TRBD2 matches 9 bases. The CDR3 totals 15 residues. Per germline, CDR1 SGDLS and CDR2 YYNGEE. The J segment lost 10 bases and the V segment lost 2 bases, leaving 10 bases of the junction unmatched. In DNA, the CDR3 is TGTGCCAGCAGCGTCTCGGCGGTAGCGGGAGTCGAGCAGTTCTTC. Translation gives CASSVSAVAGVEQFF. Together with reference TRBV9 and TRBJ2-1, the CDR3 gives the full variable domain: DSGVTQTPKHLITATGQRVTLRCSPRSGDLSVYWYQQSLDQGLQFLIQYYNGEERAKGNILERFSAQQFPDLHSELNLSSLELGDSALYFCASSVSAVAGVEQFFGPGTRLTVL.

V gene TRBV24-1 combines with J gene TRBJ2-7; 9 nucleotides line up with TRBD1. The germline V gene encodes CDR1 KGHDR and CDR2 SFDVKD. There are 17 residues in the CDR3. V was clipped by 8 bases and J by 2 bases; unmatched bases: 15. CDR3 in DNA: TGTGCCACCACGTGGGACAGGGAATGTTTAGGGGCCTACGAGCAGTACTTC. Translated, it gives CATTWDRECLGAYEQYF.

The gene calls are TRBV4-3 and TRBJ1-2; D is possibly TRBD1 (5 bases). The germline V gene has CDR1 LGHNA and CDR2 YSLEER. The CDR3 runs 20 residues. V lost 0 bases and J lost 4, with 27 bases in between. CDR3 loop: CASSQDLAGFTRRGGYGYTF. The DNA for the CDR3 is TGCGCCAGCAGCCAAGACCTCGCAGGGTTCACACGGCGTGGTGGCTATGGCTACACCTTC.